These 24 T cell receptor beta chains share one sample of origin, sequenced in a study of post-analysis software for immune sequencing data. Study-wide points: About five TRBV segments were more frequent in patients than controls; TRBV5-6, TRBV5-1 and TRBV20-1 belonged to this group.

Built from TCR beta cDNA, the libraries had unique molecular identifiers in them. TCRdb analysed the PCR reads with MiXCR anew, one entry per CDR3 protein. The sample has fewer than 900,000 distinct CDR3 sequences, 40% to 55% seen once; the top ten hold just under 5%. The antigens for these receptors are not known. Material: blood. The source is a girl aged 5-17 years with multiple sclerosis.

V usage is TRBV5-1 and J usage is TRBJ2-5, with D perhaps TRBD1 (6 bases). The V gene lost 0 bases and the J gene lost 5 bases, with 11 bases spanning the gap. CDR1 and CDR2 from the germline V gene are SGHRS and YFSETQ. The CDR3 runs to 14 residues. This CDR3 reads CASSLATGTETQYF. As DNA, the CDR3 is TGCGCCAGCAGCTTGGCCACAGGGACGGAGACCCAGTACTTC.

The chain recombines TRBV6-2 or TRBV6-3 with TRBJ2-7, with 8 bases matching TRBD2. V shed 3 bases and J 2 bases; nucleotides not matched to a gene: 12. The V gene's germline CDR1 is MNHEY and CDR2 SVGEGT. CDR3 length: 17 amino acids. The DNA for the CDR3 is TGTGCCAGCAGTTATCCCCGTGGACTAGCACAAACCTACGAGCAGTACTTC. Protein sequence: CASSYPRGLAQTYEQYF.

The genes are TRBV25-1 and TRBJ1-6, with a tentative D call TRBD1 (5 bases). Germline V gene sequence: CDR1 MGHDK, CDR2 SYGVNS. V was cut by 7 bases and J by 6 bases, with 10 bases left in between. The CDR3 loop spans 13 amino acids. CDR3 protein: CASTPGPNSPLHF. DNA for the CDR3: TGTGCCAGCACTCCGGGACCTAATTCACCCCTCCACTTT.

This clonotype was seen more than once but under ten times. The V and J genes are TRBV27 and TRBJ1-1; D remains unclear. The ends were cut back, 3 bases at V and 1 base at J, with 9 bases in the middle. This CDR3 is 14 amino acids long. The V gene's germline CDR1 is MNHEY and CDR2 SMNVEV (reference sequence). This CDR3 is CASSFWASNTEAFF. The CDR3 nucleotides are TGTGCCAGCAGTTTCTGGGCCTCGAACACTGAAGCTTTCTTT.

The gene calls are TRBV20-1 and TRBJ2-1, with D perhaps matching TRBD2 (6 bases). Trimming took off 0 bases at V and 9 bases at J, with 18 bases between the two ends. Germline CDR1 reads DFQATT; CDR2 reads SNEGSKA (reference sequence). The CDR3 is made up of 15 amino acids. CDR3 in DNA: TGCAGTGCTAGAGATATGGGACTCTCCGGGCTTGAGCAGTTCTTC. This gives the protein CSARDMGLSGLEQFF.

The J gene is TRBJ1-2, the V gene TRBV12-3 or TRBV12-4; TRBD1 aligns across 7 bases. After removal of 5 bases from V and 4 bases from J, the junction contained 7 bases not matched to a gene. The CDR3 has 14 amino acids. CDR3 loop: CASSTGDSGYGYTF. Here the CDR3 DNA reads TGTGCCAGCAGTACAGGGGACTCCGGCTATGGCTACACCTTC.

The J gene is TRBJ2-5, the V gene TRBV27; 7 bases align to TRBD1. The J call is uncertain, as TRBJ2-7 better fits the DNA end. The CDR3 covers 18 residues. Germline CDR1 MNHEY, CDR2 SMNVEV (reference sequence). The DNA of the CDR3 is TGTGCCAGCAGTTTCTTATCGACCGGGACAGAGTACCCCTACGAGCAGTACTTC. Protein sequence: CASSFLSTGTEYPYEQYF.

The chain combines TRBV9 with TRBJ2-7; 10 bases fit TRBD2. Unmatched junction bases numbered 7, after V lost 4 bases and J lost 6 bases. The CDR3 has 14 residues. Germline assignment: CDR1 SGDLS and CDR2 YYNGEE. The CDR3 DNA sequence: TGTGCCAGCAGCCCTAGCGGGAGCCTCGGCGAGCAGTACTTC. Protein product: CASSPSGSLGEQYF.

J is TRBJ2-1 and V is TRBV4-3; either TRBD1 or TRBD2 may supply D (5 bases each). Germline V gives CDR1 LGHNA, CDR2 YSLEER. V was clipped by 0 bases and J by 8 bases, with 20 bases between them. The CDR3 is 17 amino acids. CDR3 bases: TGCGCCAGCAGCCAAGATCCGGGACCCAGGATGGTCGATGAGCAGTTCTTC. Its protein product is CASSQDPGPRMVDEQFF.

This clonotype has only a few counts. The chain joins TRBV30 to TRBJ2-7, with TRBD1 matching 11 bases. CDR1 and CDR2 (germline): GTSNPN, SVGIG (reference sequence). The CDR3 runs 14 residues. The V segment lost 5 bases and the J segment 0 bases; nucleotides outside the gene matches: 3. In DNA form, the CDR3 reads TGTGCCTGGCGGGACAGGGGGTCCTCCTACGAGCAGTACTTC. Translation gives CAWRDRGSSYEQYF.

This chain uses TRBV6-2 or TRBV6-3 with TRBJ2-1, with no clear D. Deletions cut 6 bases from V and 7 bases from J, with 13 bases between. This CDR3 is built from 13 residues. Germline lookup yields CDR1 MNHEY and CDR2 SVGEGT. The CDR3, as DNA: TGTGCCAGCAGATCAATCCCTTTGAATGAGCAGTTCTTC. This sequence encodes CASRSIPLNEQFF.

This clonotype was seen a few times. The chain joins TRBV12-3 or TRBV12-4 to TRBJ2-7; 11 bases are a match to TRBD2. V lost 6 bases to trimming and J lost 4 bases; unmatched junction nucleotides: 2. This CDR3 contains 13 residues. The CDR3 coding sequence is TGTGCCAGCAGGACTAGCGGGATTTACGAGCAGTACTTC. Amino acid sequence: CASRTSGIYEQYF.

The chain uses TRBV3-1 and TRBJ2-7; D may be TRBD2 (5 bases). The DNA matches TRBJ2-4 better at its end, which makes the J call doubtful. In germline, CDR1 is LGHDT, CDR2 YNNKEL (reference sequence). The CDR3 runs 15 residues. This CDR3 is CASSQDPGLLDIQYF. In DNA form, the CDR3 reads TGTGCCAGCAGCCAAGATCCCGGACTCCTCGACATTCAGTACTTC.

In regard to this clonotype: A read error may produce the germline difference seen at one junction end. The chain links TRBV27 to TRBJ2-7; D remains unclear. Matching the DNA end better, TRBJ2-5 makes the J call doubtful. The CDR3 spans 13 residues. Germline V gives CDR1 MNHEY, CDR2 SMNVEV (reference sequence). The CDR3: CAISFGLHETQYF. The DNA for the CDR3 is TGTGCCATCAGTTTTGGGCTCCATGAGACCCAGTACTTC.

The chain joins TRBV29-1 to TRBJ2-1, with 12 nucleotides matching TRBD2. Germline lookup yields CDR1 SQVTM and CDR2 ANQGSEA. With 4 bases clipped from V and 1 base from J, the junction kept 2 bases outside the gene matches. CDR3 length: 15 amino acids. The CDR3 sequence: CSVAGTSGSYNEQFF. In DNA form, the CDR3 reads TGCAGCGTTGCCGGGACTAGCGGGTCCTACAATGAGCAGTTCTTC.

Notes on this clonotype: One end of the junction is discordant with germline, which a read error may explain. V and J are TRBV13 and TRBJ2-7; 8 nucleotides match TRBD1. Germline-derived CDR1 and CDR2 are PRHDT and FYEKMQ (reference sequence). This CDR3 is built from 15 residues. In nucleotides, the CDR3 is TGTGCCAGCAGTCTCCCGGACAGGGACGGCTACGAGCAGTGCTTC. It encodes CASSLPDRDGYEQCF.

The rearrangement uses TRBV30 and TRBJ1-2; no clear D gene. The V and J ends lost 0 bases and 8 bases respectively, with 13 bases between them. The CDR3 sequence is 13 residues long. CDR1 is GTSNPN and CDR2 is SVGIG in the germline V gene (reference sequence). The CDR3, as DNA: TGTGCCTGGAGTGTATTGGATTCTGTGGGCTACACCTTC. Protein sequence: CAWSVLDSVGYTF.

V usage is TRBV20-1 and J usage is TRBJ2-5; TRBD1 matches at 10 bases. Trimming at V came to 6 bases and at J to 4 bases, leaving 8 bases not matched to a gene. This CDR3 comprises 14 residues. Germline V lookup: CDR1 DFQATT, CDR2 SNEGSKA (reference sequence). CDR3 sequence reads: CSAVTTGGRETQYF. The CDR3 DNA reads as TGCAGTGCCGTAACGACAGGGGGCAGAGAGACCCAGTACTTC.

This rearrangement joins TRBV29-1 to TRBJ2-3; D possibly corresponds to TRBD2 (6 bases). The germline gives CDR1 SQVTM, CDR2 ANQGSEA. CDR3 length: 16 amino acids. V was trimmed by 6 bases and J by 2 bases, leaving 21 bases between them. The CDR3: CSVPMRDSRPTDTQYF. The CDR3 coding sequence is TGCAGCGTCCCCATGCGGGACTCCCGACCCACAGATACGCAGTATTTT.

The rearrangement joins TRBV7-2 to TRBJ2-1; D unresolved. The germline gives CDR1 SGHTA, CDR2 FQGNSA. V lost 2 bases and J lost 5, with 10 bases in between. The CDR3 spans 14 residues. For the CDR3, the DNA is TGTGCCAGCAGCTTATTCCGCGTGAACAATGAGCAGTTCTTC. This codes for CASSLFRVNNEQFF.

V gene TRBV20-1 combines with J gene TRBJ2-4; D is ambiguous. Deletions cut 2 bases from V and 8 bases from J, with 13 bases between. Germline assignment: CDR1 DFQATT and CDR2 SNEGSKA (reference sequence). The CDR3 contains 13 residues. This CDR3 is CSARNSILDIQYF. CDR3 DNA sequence: TGCAGTGCTAGAAACAGCATATTGGACATTCAGTACTTC.

The chain uses TRBV4-2 and TRBJ1-1, with D unclear. The V end lost 0 bases, the J end lost 1 base, and 12 bases lay between the germline ends. The CDR3 totals 16 residues. The germline V gene has CDR1 LGHNA and CDR2 YNFKEQ. Written as DNA, the CDR3 is TGTGCCAGCAGCCAAGATTTGTACGGCCAGAACACTGAAGCTTTCTTT. Its translation: CASSQDLYGQNTEAFF.

The chain joins TRBV15 to TRBJ2-2; 8 nucleotides match TRBD1. V shed 5 bases, J shed 4 bases, and the junction held 12 bases outside the gene matches. The germline V gene encodes CDR1 LNHNV and CDR2 YYDKDF (reference sequence). The CDR3 length is 17 residues. The chain's CDR3 is CATSGISLTGATGELFF. In DNA, the CDR3 is TGTGCCACCAGCGGAATCAGTTTGACAGGGGCCACCGGGGAGCTGTTTTTT. The variable domain in full, with the rest retrieved from reference TRBV15 and TRBJ2-2, is DAMVIQNPRYQVTQFGKPVTLSCSQTLNHNVMYWYQQKSSQAPKLLFHYYDKDFNNEADTPDNFQSRRPNTSFCFLDIRSPGLGDTAMYLCATSGISLTGATGELFFGEGSRLTVL.

In this sample, this clonotype turned up a few times. The chain couples TRBV12-3 or TRBV12-4 to TRBJ1-2, with D maybe TRBD1 (6 bases). The ends were cut back, 1 base at V and 7 bases at J, with 13 bases in the middle. There are 14 residues in the CDR3. DNA for the CDR3: TGTGCCAGCAGTTTAGAGACAGGCGTCGTTGGCTACACCTTC. It codes for CASSLETGVVGYTF.